The 3 T cell receptor beta chains reported below all come from one sample, sequenced in a study of T cells after yellow fever vaccination. MiXCR, applied by TCRdb to the 5' RACE reads, yields one record per CDR3 protein. The data hold 500,000 to 650,000 distinct CDR3 sequences, with over 9% observed a single time. Here the sequenced sample was PBMCs, taken on the day of the yellow fever booster vaccination. The receptors here all came from a man younger than 45 who received the YFV17D yellow fever vaccine.

The table lists this clonotype with a few counts. One junction end does not reproduce the germline sequence, and a read error may be involved. The rearrangement links TRBV23-1 to TRBJ2-7, with 9 nucleotides matching TRBD2. TRBV23-1 has ORF status, its function being uncertain. The CDR3 is 15 residues long. DNA of the CDR3: TGCGCCAGCAGCCAATCTAGCGGGAAAGCCTACGAGCAGTACTTC. Its protein is CASSQSSGKAYEQYF.

This clonotype was picked up a small number of times. This sequence joins TRBV27 and TRBJ2-6, with D perhaps TRBD1 or TRBD2 (5 bases each). V was trimmed by 3 bases and J by 0 bases, leaving 12 bases between them. The CDR3 is 17 residues long. Germline CDR1 MNHEY, CDR2 SMNVEV (reference sequence). For the CDR3, the DNA is TGTGCCAGCAGTTTTGAGGGACGGAGCTCTGGGGCCAACGTCCTGACTTTC. Encoded protein: CASSFEGRSSGANVLTF. The whole variable domain, remainder taken from reference TRBV27 and TRBJ2-6, is EAQVTQNPRYLITVTGKKLTVTCSQNMNHEYMSWYRQDPGLGLRQIYYSMNVEVTDKGDVPEGYKVSRKEKRNFPLILESPSPNQTSLYFCASSFEGRSSGANVLTFGAGSRLTVL.

This clonotype has a handful of counts. The chain uses TRBV7-2 and TRBJ2-2; D is unresolved. The CDR3 has 15 residues. The germline V gene has CDR1 SGHTA and CDR2 FQGNSA. V lost 5 bases and J lost 1, with 11 bases in between. In DNA, the CDR3 is TGTGCCAGCAGCGGAATCCAGTTGAACACCGGGGAGCTGTTTTTT. Its protein product is CASSGIQLNTGELFF.